The 9 T cell receptor beta chains below come from one sample, sequenced in a study of T cell responses to AZD1222 COVID-19 vaccine. The method was immunoSEQ multiplex PCR; TCRdb's version includes in-frame clones alone and lacks a portion of them. The sample consists of 80,000 to 100,000 clones, nearly 90% of them appearing once. Sample: peripheral blood, taken on day 0 of AZD1222 vaccination. These receptors came from an adult in good health.

The J gene is TRBJ1-2, the V gene TRBV7-2; the D is unclear. Trimming left V 5 bases short and J 8 bases short, with 15 bases between. Germline values: CDR1 SGHTA, CDR2 FQGNSA. This CDR3 region has 13 residues. In DNA, the CDR3 is TGTGCCAGCAGCGCCGTTGGGGAAGTCGGCTACACCTTC. This translates into CASSAVGEVGYTF.

J is TRBJ2-3 and V is TRBV3-1 (or the pseudogene TRBV3-2); D possibly matches TRBD1 or TRBD2 (5 bases each). The CDR3 totals 14 residues. Deletions cut 5 bases from V and 4 bases from J, with 13 bases between. Per germline, CDR1 LGHDT and CDR2 YNNKEL (reference sequence). The CDR3 here is CASSEGRTPDTQYF. The CDR3 region has the DNA TGTGCCAGCAGCGAGGGGCGTACCCCAGATACGCAGTATTTT.

V gene TRBV5-4 combines with J gene TRBJ1-6, with 11 positions matching TRBD1. J lost 9 bases, V lost 3 bases, and 5 bases had no gene match. The CDR3 is made up of 15 amino acids. Germline V gene lookup returns CDR1 SGHNT and CDR2 YYREEE (reference sequence). The CDR3 reads CASSWGQGEGSPLHF. CDR3 nucleotide sequence: TGTGCCAGCAGCTGGGGACAGGGGGAGGGTTCACCCCTCCACTTT.

V and J are TRBV20-1 and TRBJ2-1; the D gene is possibly TRBD2 (5 bases). This CDR3 region has 15 residues. Per germline, CDR1 DFQATT and CDR2 SNEGSKA (reference sequence). The ends were cut back, 3 bases at V and 7 bases at J, with 19 bases in the middle. The CDR3 region has the DNA TGCAGTGCTAGTATTCGAGGGTTGGGGAAAAATGAGCAGTTCTTC. Protein sequence: CSASIRGLGKNEQFF.

The rearrangement links TRBV28 to TRBJ1-1; D not resolved. Trimming took off 6 bases at V and 1 base at J, with 21 bases between the two ends. CDR3 length: 17 amino acids. CDR1 MDHEN and CDR2 SYDVKM come from the germline V gene. The CDR3 spells CASSAPGRIKGNTEAFF. In DNA, the CDR3 is TGTGCCAGCAGCGCTCCAGGTCGAATCAAGGGGAACACTGAAGCTTTCTTT.

The J gene is TRBJ1-1, the V gene TRBV7-2; 11 bases are a match to TRBD1. The germline gives CDR1 SGHTA, CDR2 FQGNSA. The CDR3 contains 15 residues. After removal of 6 bases from V and 5 bases from J, the junction contained 8 bases not matched to a gene. The CDR3 region is CASSPDRGRRTEAFF. CDR3 nucleotides: TGTGCCAGCAGTCCGGACAGGGGGCGCAGGACTGAAGCTTTCTTT.

The chain carries TRBV11-3 and TRBJ2-7, with TRBD2 matching 8 bases. V shed 4 bases and J 6 bases; nucleotides not matched to a gene: 5. CDR3 length: 13 amino acids. Germline V gives CDR1 SGHNT, CDR2 YENEEA. The CDR3 loop reads CASSSGGPGEQYF. The CDR3 coding sequence is TGTGCCAGCAGCTCGGGGGGGCCTGGCGAGCAGTACTTC. The full variable domain, rest sourced from reference TRBV11-3 and TRBJ2-7, is EAGVVQSPRYKIIEKKQPVAFWCNPISGHNTLYWYLQNLGQGPELLIRYENEEAVDDSQLPKDRFSAERLKGVDSTLKIQPAELGDSAVYLCASSSGGPGEQYFGPGTRLTVT.

The chain is built from TRBV6-6 and TRBJ2-7; 11 nucleotides line up with TRBD1. This CDR3 contains 15 residues. Trimming removed 6 bases from V and 7 bases from J; junction bases left unmatched: 11. Germline CDR1 is MNHNY and CDR2 is SVGAGI (reference sequence). The chain's CDR3 is CASRSPGQGGEEQYF. The CDR3 DNA sequence: TGTGCCAGCAGGTCTCCGGGACAGGGGGGTGAAGAGCAGTACTTC.

CDR3: CASSTGTGNQPQHF. The CDR3 bases are TGTGCCAGCAGCACCGGGACCGGCAATCAGCCCCAGCATTTT. The rearrangement links TRBV6-2 or TRBV6-3 to TRBJ1-5, with a tentative D call TRBD1 (5 bases). Trimming left V 6 bases short and J 2 bases short, with 11 bases between. The CDR3 sequence is 14 residues long. Germline V lookup: CDR1 MNHEY, CDR2 SVGEGT.